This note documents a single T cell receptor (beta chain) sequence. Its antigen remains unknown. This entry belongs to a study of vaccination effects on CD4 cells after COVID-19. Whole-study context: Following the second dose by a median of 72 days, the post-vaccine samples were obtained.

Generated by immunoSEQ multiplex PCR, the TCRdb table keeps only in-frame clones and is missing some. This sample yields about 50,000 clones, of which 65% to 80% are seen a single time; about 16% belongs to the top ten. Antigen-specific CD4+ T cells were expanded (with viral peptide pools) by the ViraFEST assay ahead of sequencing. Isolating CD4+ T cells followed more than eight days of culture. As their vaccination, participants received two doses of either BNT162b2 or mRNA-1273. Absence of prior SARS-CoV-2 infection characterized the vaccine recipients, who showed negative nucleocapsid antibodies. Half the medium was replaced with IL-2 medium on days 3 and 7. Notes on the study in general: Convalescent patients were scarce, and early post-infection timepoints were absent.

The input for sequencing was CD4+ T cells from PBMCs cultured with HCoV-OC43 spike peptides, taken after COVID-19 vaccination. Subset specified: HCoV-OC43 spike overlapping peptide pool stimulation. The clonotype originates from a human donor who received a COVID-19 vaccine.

CDR3 nucleotides: TGTGCCAGCAGCCAGTTAAGCACAGATACGCAGTATTTT. Encoded protein: CASSQLSTDTQYF. This rearrangement joins TRBV6-5 to TRBJ2-3; D ambiguous. CDR1 and CDR2 (germline): MNHEY, SVGAGI. The CDR3 spans 13 residues. Trimming removed 6 bases at V and 0 bases at J, with 7 bases between.